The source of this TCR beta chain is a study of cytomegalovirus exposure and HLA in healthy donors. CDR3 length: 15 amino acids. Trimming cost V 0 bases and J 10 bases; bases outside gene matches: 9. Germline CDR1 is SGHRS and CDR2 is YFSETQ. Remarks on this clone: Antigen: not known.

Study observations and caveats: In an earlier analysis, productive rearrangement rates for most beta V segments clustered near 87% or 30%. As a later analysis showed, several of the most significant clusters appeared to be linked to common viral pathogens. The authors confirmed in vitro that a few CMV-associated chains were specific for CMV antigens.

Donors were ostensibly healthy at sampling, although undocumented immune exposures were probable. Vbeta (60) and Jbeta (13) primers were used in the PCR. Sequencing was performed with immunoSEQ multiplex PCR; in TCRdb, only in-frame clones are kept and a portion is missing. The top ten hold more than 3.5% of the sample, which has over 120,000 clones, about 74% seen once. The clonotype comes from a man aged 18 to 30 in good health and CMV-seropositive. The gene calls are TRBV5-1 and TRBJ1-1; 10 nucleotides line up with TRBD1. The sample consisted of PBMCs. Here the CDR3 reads CASSLVGQGTDRAFF. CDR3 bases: TGCGCCAGCAGCTTGGTGGGACAGGGGACCGACCGAGCTTTCTTT.